The clone carrying this TCR beta chain was recorded many times. What it recognizes is unknown. This entry belongs to a study of naive and memory T cell subsets. Study-level results: TCR transcript changes with activation or differentiation may affect this RNA method.

Between the trimmed V and J ends, which lost 0 bases and 8 bases, there was a span of 16 bases. The CDR3 spans 16 residues. Germline values: CDR1 KGHSH, CDR2 LQKENI. An oligonucleotide containing a UMI was ligated to the 3' end of TCR cDNA. Whole-blood samples were roughly 2.7 ml of peripheral blood from healthy adult volunteers. Input was about 1 to 1,100 ng of DNase-treated total RNA without cell sorting. Four PCR rounds used nested alpha and beta constant region primers plus the SP2 primer. For blood and skin samples, reverse transcription used TCR alpha and beta constant primers. TCRdb re-called the 5' RACE reads with MiXCR, one entry per CDR3 protein. Of more than 50,000 distinct CDR3 sequences listed, 7% to 8.5% are singletons.

This chain links TRBV18 with TRBJ1-4; unclear D gene. This clonotype was sampled from a male donor in good health. In nucleotides, the CDR3 is TGTGCCAGCTCACCACCCGGCTCCCTTCGAGGCGAAAAACTGTTTTTT. Translation: CASSPPGSLRGEKLFF.